The T cell receptor beta chain under discussion was sequenced for a study of chemoradiotherapy in HPV16-positive cancers. This clone occurred a few times. The target antigen is unknown. Study outcomes and limitations: In HPV16-positive patients, HPV-responsive T-cell expansion tracked better recurrence-free survival. Candidate HPV-specific clones and E7-related TCR motifs grew in tumor during treatment.

Using immunoSEQ multiplex PCR, the repertoire was profiled, and TCRdb retains in-frame clones only, with some absent. The sample lists 8,000 to 10,000 clones; roughly 85% were seen once. Samples were taken several times over chemoradiotherapy. This CDR3 is built from 13 residues. Trimming stripped 2 bases from V and 0 bases from J, with 4 bases between. Germline CDR1 and CDR2: MNHNS and SASEGT. The V and J genes are TRBV6-1 and TRBJ1-1; D uncertain. The TCR was taken from a human donor with HPV-associated anogenital cancer. The starting material was tumor tissue, obtained from a patient who underwent chemoradiotherapy. The CDR3 bases are TGTGCCAGCAGTGAATACATGAACACTGAAGCTTTCTTT. This codes for CASSEYMNTEAFF.